Described below is a single TCR beta chain sequence and its context. Its cognate antigen is unknown. Noted treatment: 15 to 20 received Ad26.COV2.S at low or high dose, single or two shots; a few received placebo; per-sample allocation not given. Vaccine and placebo recipients were sampled on day 63 after the first injection. Whoever gave the sample was an adult aged 18-55 years in Boston. An Ad26 vector expressing Wuhan-strain SARS-CoV-2 spike served as the vaccine. The entry originates in a study of Ad26.COV2.S vaccination and SARS-CoV-2 variants. Regarding the study as a whole: Participants in the vaccine arm had higher spike-specific TCR breadth; placebo recipients had lower. Breadth of non-spike TCRs did not differ between vaccinees and placebo recipients.

The CDR3 runs to 13 residues. From germline, CDR1 is LNHNV and CDR2 YYDKDF (reference sequence). Trimming took 0 bases from V and 6 from J, leaving 6 bases between them. The protocol was immunoSEQ multiplex PCR, while the TCRdb copy is restricted to in-frame clones and leaves out a portion. Of around 340,000 clones in the sample, 75% to 90% were seen once. The starting material was peripheral blood, obtained in a trial of Ad26.COV2.S vaccine versus placebo. This TCR derives from a person aged 18-60 years who received the Ad26.COV2.S COVID-19 vaccine or a placebo. V is TRBV15 and J is TRBJ1-5; D is ambiguous. CDR3 loop: CATSRDHGQPQHF. DNA for the CDR3: TGTGCCACCAGCAGAGATCATGGTCAGCCCCAGCATTTT.